These T cell receptor beta chains were read from a single sample in a study of spatial heterogeneity in lung cancer. MiXCR, run by TCRdb on the 5' RACE reads, gives a single entry per CDR3 protein. The sample lists 110,000 or so distinct CDR3 sequences; 11% were seen once. The sequencing used PBMCs, collected at follow-up. The receptors originated from a female donor with early-stage non-small cell lung cancer. Each CDR3 is given with its conserved first and last residue. The order of the fields is V gene, J gene, clone size, D gene, CDR3 DNA, CDR3 protein. D genes are given only for firm matches. Clone size is given for some rows only: seen once, a few or many times, or a class if the clone is expanded.

v_call: TRBV19
j_call: TRBJ1-5
clone_size: few
d_call: .
cdr3_nt: TGTGCCAGTAGTATTTCAGGGATTAATAGCAATCAGCCCCAGCATTTT
cdr3_aa: CASSISGINSNQPQHF

v_call: TRBV29-1
j_call: TRBJ2-7
clone_size: many
d_call: .
cdr3_nt: TGCAGCGTTGTTTTTGGGACGGCATACGAGCAGTACTTC
cdr3_aa: CSVVFGTAYEQYF

v_call: TRBV6-6
j_call: TRBJ2-1
clone_size: .
d_call: TRBD2
cdr3_nt: TGTGCCAGCAGACTTACTAGCGGGGCTAGCTCCTACAATGAGCAGTTCTTC
cdr3_aa: CASRLTSGASSYNEQFF

v_call: TRBV4-3
j_call: TRBJ2-1
clone_size: .
d_call: .
cdr3_nt: TGCGCCAGCAAGGGGTCTCTGGGCTCCTACAATGAGCAGTTCTTC
cdr3_aa: CASKGSLGSYNEQFF

v_call: TRBV7-7
j_call: TRBJ2-2
clone_size: .
d_call: .
cdr3_nt: TGTGCCAGCAGCTTGCAGGGGAACACCGGGGAGCTGTTTTTT
cdr3_aa: CASSLQGNTGELFF

v_call: TRBV7-9
j_call: TRBJ2-7
clone_size: many
d_call: TRBD2
cdr3_nt: TGTGCCAGCAGCTTGGGGCGTGGGAGGGCCATAGGCGAGCAGTACTTC
cdr3_aa: CASSLGRGRAIGEQYF

v_call: TRBV2
j_call: TRBJ2-1
clone_size: .
d_call: TRBD1
cdr3_nt: TGTGCCAGCACAGGAGACAGGGTAAAGGAGCAGTTCTTC
cdr3_aa: CASTGDRVKEQFF

v_call: TRBV2
j_call: TRBJ2-3
clone_size: .
d_call: .
cdr3_nt: TGTGCCAGCAGGGAGGACTGGACGGGCACAGATACGCAGTATTTT
cdr3_aa: CASREDWTGTDTQYF

v_call: TRBV4-2
j_call: TRBJ2-1
clone_size: few
d_call: TRBD2
cdr3_nt: TGTGCCAGCAGCCAAGGAGGGACTAGTGGCTACAATGAGCAGTTCTTC
cdr3_aa: CASSQGGTSGYNEQFF

v_call: TRBV7-8
j_call: TRBJ2-2
clone_size: many
d_call: .
cdr3_nt: TGTGCCAGCAGCTTAGCAACCCAATTGGGGGAGCTGTTTTTT
cdr3_aa: CASSLATQLGELFF

v_call: TRBV24-1
j_call: TRBJ1-5
clone_size: .
d_call: .
cdr3_nt: TGTGCCACCAACGGACATAGCAATCAGCCCCAGCATTTT
cdr3_aa: CATNGHSNQPQHF

v_call: TRBV11-3
j_call: TRBJ2-1
clone_size: few
d_call: TRBD2
cdr3_nt: TGTGCCAGCAGCCCAAGGGGACTAGCGGGCTACAATGAGCAGTTCTTC
cdr3_aa: CASSPRGLAGYNEQFF

v_call: TRBV28
j_call: TRBJ1-1
clone_size: few
d_call: .
cdr3_nt: TGTGCCTCCCAGGGTAGAACTCAGACTGAAGCTTTCTTT
cdr3_aa: CASQGRTQTEAFF

v_call: TRBV5-1
j_call: TRBJ2-7
clone_size: few
d_call: .
cdr3_nt: TGCGCCAGCAGCTTGCCAAGCAGAAACGAGCAGTACTTC
cdr3_aa: CASSLPSRNEQYF

v_call: TRBV7-9
j_call: TRBJ2-3
clone_size: few
d_call: TRBD2
cdr3_nt: TGTGCCAGCAGCTCTCGTGGGACTAAGGATCACACAGATACGCAGTATTTT
cdr3_aa: CASSSRGTKDHTDTQYF

v_call: TRBV7-9
j_call: TRBJ1-5
clone_size: many
d_call: .
cdr3_nt: TGTGCCAGCAGCCTCGGGGGCTATAGCAATCAGCCCCAGCATTTT
cdr3_aa: CASSLGGYSNQPQHF

v_call: TRBV27
j_call: TRBJ1-1
clone_size: .
d_call: .
cdr3_nt: TGTGCCAGCAGTTTTGGCTTAGGCACTGAAGCTTTCTTT
cdr3_aa: CASSFGLGTEAFF

v_call: TRBV28
j_call: TRBJ2-3
clone_size: .
d_call: .
cdr3_nt: TGTGCCACTAACTCTGAGGGAGGCACAGATACGCAGTATTTT
cdr3_aa: CATNSEGGTDTQYF

v_call: TRBV7-9
j_call: TRBJ2-6
clone_size: .
d_call: .
cdr3_nt: TGTGCCAGCAGCGCTAGCTCTGGGGCCAACGTCCTGACTTTC
cdr3_aa: CASSASSGANVLTF

v_call: TRBV29-1
j_call: TRBJ2-5
clone_size: many
d_call: TRBD1
cdr3_nt: TGCAGCGTTAGTAAGGGACAGGGAAGGGAGACCCAGTACTTC
cdr3_aa: CSVSKGQGRETQYF

v_call: TRBV3-1
j_call: TRBJ2-1
clone_size: .
d_call: TRBD2
cdr3_nt: TGTGCCAGCAGCCGTAGGACTAGCGGTAACTACAATGAGCAGTTCTTC
cdr3_aa: CASSRRTSGNYNEQFF

v_call: TRBV29-1
j_call: TRBJ2-5
clone_size: many
d_call: TRBD2
cdr3_nt: TGCAGCGTTGGTCCAGCGGGAACTGAGACCCAGTACTTC
cdr3_aa: CSVGPAGTETQYF

v_call: TRBV28
j_call: TRBJ2-7
clone_size: few
d_call: TRBD1
cdr3_nt: TGTGCCAGCAGTTTATTGACAGGGGTCTACGAGCAGTACTTC
cdr3_aa: CASSLLTGVYEQYF

v_call: TRBV27
j_call: TRBJ1-5
clone_size: few
d_call: TRBD1
cdr3_nt: TGTGCCAGCAGCGTCGGACAGGGGTTGAGGCAGCCCCAGCATTTT
cdr3_aa: CASSVGQGLRQPQHF

v_call: TRBV3-1
j_call: TRBJ1-6
clone_size: many
d_call: TRBD1
cdr3_nt: TGTGCCAGCAGCCAAAGCGTCTACCGGGACAGGGGACTATCTCTCCACTTT
cdr3_aa: CASSQSVYRDRGLSLHF

v_call: TRBV12-3/TRBV12-4
j_call: TRBJ2-2
clone_size: once
d_call: .
cdr3_nt: TGTGCCAGCAGTTTTAGCCAAAACACCGGGGAGCTGTTTTTT
cdr3_aa: CASSFSQNTGELFF

v_call: TRBV18
j_call: TRBJ2-2
clone_size: few
d_call: .
cdr3_nt: TGTGCCAGCTCAACCCGACAGGCCCAGCATACCGGGGAGCTGTTTTTT
cdr3_aa: CASSTRQAQHTGELFF

v_call: TRBV10-3
j_call: TRBJ2-1
clone_size: .
d_call: .
cdr3_nt: TGTGCCATCAGTGAGGGGACTCATTACAATGAGCAGTTCTTC
cdr3_aa: CAISEGTHYNEQFF

v_call: TRBV5-4
j_call: TRBJ1-6
clone_size: .
d_call: .
cdr3_nt: TGTGCCAGCAGCGCTTCTAGCTCCTATAATTCACCCCTCCACTTT
cdr3_aa: CASSASSSYNSPLHF

v_call: TRBV6-5
j_call: TRBJ1-1
clone_size: few
d_call: .
cdr3_nt: TGTGCCAGCAGTTCTAGTGTCAGGAGAACTGAAGCTTTCTTT
cdr3_aa: CASSSSVRRTEAFF

v_call: TRBV7-8
j_call: TRBJ1-3
clone_size: few
d_call: .
cdr3_nt: TGTGCCAGCAGCTTAGCTGGGTCGAACACCATATATTTT
cdr3_aa: CASSLAGSNTIYF

v_call: TRBV7-2
j_call: TRBJ2-5
clone_size: .
d_call: .
cdr3_nt: TGTGCCAGCAGCTTAGCGCGAGGGGTGGAGACCCAGTACTTC
cdr3_aa: CASSLARGVETQYF

v_call: TRBV20-1
j_call: TRBJ2-3
clone_size: many
d_call: .
cdr3_nt: TGCAGTGCTAGAATGGCTAGCAGACTTAGCACAGATACGCAGTATTTT
cdr3_aa: CSARMASRLSTDTQYF

v_call: TRBV28
j_call: TRBJ2-7
clone_size: .
d_call: TRBD2
cdr3_nt: TGTGCCAGCAGTTTCATCAAAGCAAGAACTAGCGGGAGAAGCTACGAGCAGTACTTC
cdr3_aa: CASSFIKARTSGRSYEQYF

v_call: TRBV24-1
j_call: TRBJ2-3
clone_size: .
d_call: .
cdr3_nt: TGTGCCACCAGTGGGACCGGAGATACGCAGTATTTT
cdr3_aa: CATSGTGDTQYF

v_call: TRBV11-2
j_call: TRBJ2-7
clone_size: few
d_call: TRBD1
cdr3_nt: TGTGCCAGCAGCCAAGTACGGGACAGACCTTACGAGCAGTACTTC
cdr3_aa: CASSQVRDRPYEQYF

v_call: TRBV6-1
j_call: TRBJ2-1
clone_size: .
d_call: TRBD2
cdr3_nt: TGTGCCAGCAGACTTAGCGGGGAGGGTAATGAGCAGTTCTTC
cdr3_aa: CASRLSGEGNEQFF

v_call: TRBV4-2
j_call: TRBJ1-1
clone_size: many
d_call: TRBD1
cdr3_nt: TGTGCCAGCAGCCAAGAAATGCGGACAGGGGAAGCTTTCTTT
cdr3_aa: CASSQEMRTGEAFF

v_call: TRBV19
j_call: TRBJ1-6
clone_size: few
d_call: .
cdr3_nt: TGTGCCAGTAGTGTCGCCAGGGTTAATTCACCCCTCCACTTT
cdr3_aa: CASSVARVNSPLHF

v_call: TRBV7-2
j_call: TRBJ2-1
clone_size: few
d_call: TRBD2
cdr3_nt: TGTGCCAGCAGCTCAGGACTAGTTGGCAATATTGGGCAGTTCTTC
cdr3_aa: CASSSGLVGNIGQFF

v_call: TRBV7-8
j_call: TRBJ1-4
clone_size: few
d_call: .
cdr3_nt: TGTGCCAGCAGCTCGGACGGGGAAAAACTGTTTTTT
cdr3_aa: CASSSDGEKLFF

v_call: TRBV30
j_call: TRBJ1-2
clone_size: few
d_call: TRBD1
cdr3_nt: TGTGCCTGGATGGCCAAGGGACAGAACTATGGCTACACCTTC
cdr3_aa: CAWMAKGQNYGYTF

v_call: TRBV19
j_call: TRBJ1-1
clone_size: .
d_call: TRBD1
cdr3_nt: TGTGCCAGTAAAAACTCGGGACAGAGTTTTGGGGGCACTGAAGCTTTCTTT
cdr3_aa: CASKNSGQSFGGTEAFF

v_call: TRBV19
j_call: TRBJ2-2
clone_size: many
d_call: TRBD2
cdr3_nt: TGTGCCAGCGGGACTAGCGGGAGGGCCAAAAACACCGGGGAGCTGTTTTTT
cdr3_aa: CASGTSGRAKNTGELFF

v_call: TRBV6-6
j_call: TRBJ2-3
clone_size: .
d_call: .
cdr3_nt: TGTGCCAGCACGGGAGCCACAGATACGCAGTATTTT
cdr3_aa: CASTGATDTQYF

v_call: TRBV27
j_call: TRBJ1-5
clone_size: .
d_call: .
cdr3_nt: TGTGCCAGCAGTTTATTGCCGAGCAATCAGCCCCAGCATTTT
cdr3_aa: CASSLLPSNQPQHF

v_call: TRBV3-1
j_call: TRBJ1-6
clone_size: many
d_call: .
cdr3_nt: TGTGCCAGCAGCCACCGAGGACATTCTAATTCACCCCTCCACTTT
cdr3_aa: CASSHRGHSNSPLHF

v_call: TRBV5-1
j_call: TRBJ2-1
clone_size: .
d_call: TRBD1
cdr3_nt: TGCGCCAGCAGACTTTCAACCGGGACAGGGTACAATGAGCAGTTCTTC
cdr3_aa: CASRLSTGTGYNEQFF

v_call: TRBV28
j_call: TRBJ2-7
clone_size: .
d_call: TRBD2
cdr3_nt: TGTGCCAGCAGACCCCCGACTAGCGGGTTCTCCTACGAGCAGTACTTC
cdr3_aa: CASRPPTSGFSYEQYF

v_call: TRBV29-1
j_call: TRBJ2-2
clone_size: few
d_call: TRBD1
cdr3_nt: TGCAGCGTGCCCGGGACAGGGGGCCCCGGGGAGCTGTTTTTT
cdr3_aa: CSVPGTGGPGELFF

v_call: TRBV9
j_call: TRBJ2-2
clone_size: many
d_call: TRBD2
cdr3_nt: TGTGCCAGCAGCGAGGGACTAGCGGGAGCAGTGGAGCTGTTTTTT
cdr3_aa: CASSEGLAGAVELFF

v_call: TRBV28
j_call: TRBJ2-7
clone_size: .
d_call: TRBD1
cdr3_nt: TGTGCCAGCAGTGGCTGGGACAGCGGGCAGTACTTC
cdr3_aa: CASSGWDSGQYF

v_call: TRBV7-3
j_call: TRBJ1-1
clone_size: many
d_call: TRBD1
cdr3_nt: TGTGCCAGCAGGATGGGGACAGGGCCCGAGACTGAAGCTTTCTTT
cdr3_aa: CASRMGTGPETEAFF

v_call: TRBV20-1
j_call: TRBJ2-5
clone_size: .
d_call: .
cdr3_nt: TGCAGTGCGGGACTCCTGGAAGAGACCCAGTACTTC
cdr3_aa: CSAGLLEETQYF

v_call: TRBV7-8
j_call: TRBJ2-3
clone_size: few
d_call: .
cdr3_nt: TGTGCCAGCAGCTTAGGACTGGGAGGCGTCGGGTACACGCAGTATTTT
cdr3_aa: CASSLGLGGVGYTQYF